This TCR beta chain was documented in a study of blood T cell repertoires in COVID-19. The wider study: The analysed material was cDNA or gDNA that came from T cells, B-cell-depleted T cells, or PBMCs.

Some clones are missing from TCRdb's copy, which holds only in-frame ones; the method was immunoSEQ multiplex PCR. The sample contains just over 300,000 clones, 80% to 90% of which appear only once. The ends were cut back, 5 bases at V and 8 bases at J, with 19 bases in the middle. The CDR3 totals 16 residues. From germline, CDR1 is MGHRA and CDR2 YSYEKL. This rearrangement joins TRBV4-1 to TRBJ1-6, with a tentative D call TRBD1 (6 bases). The TCR originated in a man aged 30-40 years who had recovered from COVID-19. Sequenced: PBMCs or T cells enriched from blood (not recorded which). CDR3 residues: CASSYPGGLIDSPLHF. The CDR3 nucleotides are TGCGCCAGCAGCTACCCGGGGGGGCTTATTGATTCACCCCTCCACTTT.